This record looks at one T cell receptor beta chain sequence and its context. Its antigen remains unknown. Each single cDNA molecule received a unique molecular identifier. Via MiXCR, TCRdb re-called the 5' RACE reads, giving one row per CDR3 protein. This sample has about 64,000 distinct CDR3 sequences, with 4.9% found just once. This sample was taken from a study of early T cells in non-severe SARS-CoV-2 infection. Study details: The sequenced material was bulk RNA from unsorted whole blood, and its chains were unpaired. Study findings and constraints: There was a bias toward anti-spike CD8 responses in VDJdb matching, which missed private and CD4 specificities.

The CDR3 has 15 residues. Germline CDR1 and CDR2: SEHNR and FQNEAQ (reference sequence). V lost 1 base and J 3 bases, leaving 10 bases between the germline ends. The sequenced sample was whole blood. The chain combines TRBV7-9 with TRBJ1-5; D not resolved. This receptor was obtained from an adult who was a healthcare worker with PCR-confirmed SARS-CoV-2 infection or an uninfected control (not recorded which). Here the CDR3 DNA reads TGTGCCAGCAGCTTAGGACGGAATAACAATCAGCCCCAGCATTTT. Encoded protein: CASSLGRNNNQPQHF. Variable domain in full (rest from reference TRBV7-9 and TRBJ1-5): DTGVSQNPRHKITKRGQNVTFRCDPISEHNRLYWYRQTLGQGPEFLTYFQNEAQLEKSRLLSDRFSAERPKGSFSTLEIQRTEQGDSAMYLCASSLGRNNNQPQHFGDGTRLSIL.